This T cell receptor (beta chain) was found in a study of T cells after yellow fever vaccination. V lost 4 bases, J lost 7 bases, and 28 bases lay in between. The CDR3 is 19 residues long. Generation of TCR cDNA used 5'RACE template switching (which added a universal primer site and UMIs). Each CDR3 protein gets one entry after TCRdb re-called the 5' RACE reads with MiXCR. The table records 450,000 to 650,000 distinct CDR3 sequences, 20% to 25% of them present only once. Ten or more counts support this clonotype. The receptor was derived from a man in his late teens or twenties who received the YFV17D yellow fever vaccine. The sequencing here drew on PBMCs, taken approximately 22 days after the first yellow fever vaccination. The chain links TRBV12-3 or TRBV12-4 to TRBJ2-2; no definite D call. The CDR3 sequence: CASSSTSGPTLTKVGELFF. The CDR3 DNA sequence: TGTGCCAGCAGTTCCACATCCGGACCAACCCTAACTAAAGTCGGGGAGCTGTTTTTT.